The clone carrying this T cell receptor (beta chain) rates as large (0.1 to 1%). Trimming removed 5 bases from V and 1 base from J; junction bases left unmatched: 3. The CDR3 is 14 residues long. Adaptor-ligated barcode primers were used to amplify TRBV12-4/TRBJ1-2 clonotypes. TCRdb processed the multiplex PCR reads anew with MiXCR; each CDR3 protein has one entry. The sample holds under 450 distinct CDR3 sequences; around 9.5% are singletons and the top ten take roughly 60%. The source is a female donor with breast cancer. Sequences were obtained from tumor-infiltrating naive CD4+ T cells sorted from the breast tumor. As for subset: naive CD4+ T cells, CD4+CD45RA+CD25-. The chain recombines TRBV12-3 or TRBV12-4 with TRBJ1-2; 8 positions match TRBD1. CDR3 sequence (DNA): TGTGCCAGCAGTGCGGACAGGGTTAACTATGGCTACACCTTC. Amino acid sequence: CASSADRVNYGYTF.